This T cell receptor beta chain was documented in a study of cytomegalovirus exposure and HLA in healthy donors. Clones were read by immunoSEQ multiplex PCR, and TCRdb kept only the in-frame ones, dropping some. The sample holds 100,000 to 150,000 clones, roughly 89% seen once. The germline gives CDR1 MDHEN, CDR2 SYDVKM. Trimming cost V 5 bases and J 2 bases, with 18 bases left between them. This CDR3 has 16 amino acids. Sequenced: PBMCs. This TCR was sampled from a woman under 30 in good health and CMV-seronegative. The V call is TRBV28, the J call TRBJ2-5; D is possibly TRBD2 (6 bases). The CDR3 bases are TGTGCCAGCAGTCCCCGCTCCGGCGGGGAGCAAGAGACCCAGTACTTC. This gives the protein CASSPRSGGEQETQYF.